These 10 T cell receptor beta chains originate from one sample sequenced in a study of naive and memory T cell subsets. An equimolar mix of two oligonucleotides served as the beta constant-region primer for TRBC1 and TRBC2. TCRdb independently ran MiXCR on the UMI-ligation and nested PCR reads; one entry per CDR3 protein. The sample has around 31,000 distinct CDR3 sequences; around 10% are singletons. The sample comprised effector memory CD4+ T cells from blood. The subset was: effector memory, CD45RA- CD27-. Source of these receptors: a human donor in good health.

This clonotype has only a few counts. This chain joins TRBV20-1 and TRBJ2-7; D not resolved. CDR3 size: 14 residues. Trimming removed 4 bases at V and 0 bases at J, with 13 bases between. Germline CDR1 reads DFQATT; CDR2 reads SNEGSKA (reference sequence). CDR3 residues: CSATPPKGSYEQYF. As DNA, the CDR3 is TGCAGTGCTACACCCCCAAAGGGCTCCTACGAGCAGTACTTC.

This clonotype occurred a few times. V usage is TRBV12-3 or TRBV12-4 and J usage is TRBJ2-2, with a possible D match to TRBD2 (6 bases). The CDR3 length is 14 residues. V lost 5 bases and J lost 7, with 14 bases in between. Written as DNA, the CDR3 is TGTGCCAGCAGTCACATCCGGAGGGGCGGGGAGCTGTTTTTT. Its translation: CASSHIRRGGELFF.

This clonotype has a handful of counts. V is TRBV20-1 and J is TRBJ2-5, with D possibly TRBD1 on 5 matching bases. There are 14 residues in the CDR3. Trimming took off 2 bases at V and 1 base at J, with 11 bases between the two ends. Germline-derived CDR1 and CDR2 are DFQATT and SNEGSKA (reference sequence). The CDR3 sequence: CSARPTGTQETQYF. DNA of the CDR3: TGCAGTGCTAGACCCACAGGAACCCAAGAGACCCAGTACTTC.

This clonotype was detected ten times or more. J is TRBJ2-1 and V is TRBV6-1; no firm D call. CDR3 size: 15 residues. CDR1 and CDR2 (germline): MNHNS, SASEGT. The V end was cut by 7 bases, the J end by 0 bases, with 13 bases between. CDR3 DNA sequence: TGTGCCAGCAATCCGGACGGCAGCTCCTACAATGAGCAGTTCTTC. As protein: CASNPDGSSYNEQFF.

This clonotype was observed a few times. This chain joins TRBV7-3 and TRBJ2-2; 8 nucleotides line up with TRBD2. The CDR3 is made up of 15 amino acids. CDR1 and CDR2 (germline): SGHTA, FQGTGA. With V trimmed by 4 bases and J by 0 bases, 1 base remained unmatched. The CDR3 bases are TGTGCCAGCAGCTATAGCGGGGCGAACACCGGGGAGCTGTTTTTT. It codes for CASSYSGANTGELFF.

This clonotype was observed many times. The chain joins TRBV3-1 to TRBJ1-2; 9 bases fit TRBD1. The CDR3 sequence is 16 residues long. Germline V gene lookup returns CDR1 LGHDT and CDR2 YNNKEL (reference sequence). V shed 4 bases, J shed 4 bases, and the junction held 10 bases outside the gene matches. The CDR3 sequence is CASSPKGTGRIYGYTF. CDR3 in DNA: TGTGCCAGCAGCCCCAAAGGGACAGGGAGGATCTATGGCTACACCTTC. The full variable domain, with the rest looked up from reference TRBV3-1 and TRBJ1-2, is DTAVSQTPKYLVTQMGNDKSIKCEQNLGHDTMYWYKQDSKKFLKIMFSYNNKELIINETVPNRFSPKSPDKAHLNLHINSLELGDSAVYFCASSPKGTGRIYGYTFGSGTRLTVV.

At least ten counts were recorded for this clonotype. This chain connects TRBV28 to TRBJ1-5; tentative D call: TRBD1 (6 bases). Trimming took off 8 bases at V and 5 bases at J, with 16 bases between the two ends. This CDR3 contains 14 residues. Germline V gene sequence: CDR1 MDHEN, CDR2 SYDVKM. CDR3 DNA sequence: TGTGCCAGCGTAATGGGGGCAGGCTATCAGCCCCAGCATTTT. Protein sequence: CASVMGAGYQPQHF. The whole variable domain, filled in from reference TRBV28 and TRBJ1-5, reads DVKVTQSSRYLVKRTGEKVFLECVQDMDHENMFWYRQDPGLGLRLIYFSYDVKMKEKGDIPEGYSVSREKKERFSLILESASTNQTSMYLCASVMGAGYQPQHFGDGTRLSIL.

This clonotype was observed a handful of times. The chain couples TRBV3-1 to TRBJ2-3; 8 nucleotides line up with TRBD2. From germline, CDR1 is LGHDT and CDR2 YNNKEL (reference sequence). V lost 1 base and J lost 3; bases outside the gene matches: 9. The CDR3 has 17 amino acids. The CDR3 coding sequence is TGTGCCAGCAGCCAAGGTTTTGGAGCGGGAGATACAGATACGCAGTATTTT. Translating it yields CASSQGFGAGDTDTQYF.

V and J are TRBV20-1 and TRBJ1-4; the D is unclear. Trimming removed 5 bases from V and 2 bases from J, with 12 bases in between. The CDR3 is 14 residues long. Per the germline V gene, CDR1 is DFQATT and CDR2 is SNEGSKA (reference sequence). CDR3 coding DNA: TGCAGTGCTCCGTCCGGCGCGACTAATGAAAAACTGTTTTTT. This encodes CSAPSGATNEKLFF.

This clonotype was picked up a small number of times. The gene calls are TRBV24-1 and TRBJ2-2; a possible D gene is TRBD2 (5 bases). This CDR3 contains 17 residues. CDR1 and CDR2 from the germline V gene are KGHDR and SFDVKD. V was cut by 4 bases and J by 4 bases, with 18 bases left in between. The CDR3 reads CATSDRSRVGSTGELFF. CDR3 coding DNA: TGTGCCACCAGTGACCGATCGCGGGTGGGGAGCACCGGGGAGCTGTTTTTT.